This T cell receptor (beta chain) derives from a study of response to subunit inactivated influenza vaccine. General study results and limits: The authors suggested that every seasonal influenza vaccination recruits few new T cells.

Germline trimming cut 0 bases from V and 8 bases from J; bases unmatched to any gene: 6. The CDR3 runs 15 residues. Germline-derived CDR1 and CDR2 are LGHDT and YNNKEL (reference sequence). Details on this clonotype: Its specificity is unknown.

TCRdb recomputed calls from the RT-PCR reads with MiXCR, one row per CDR3 protein. The sample consists of around 530,000 distinct CDR3 sequences, 16% of them appearing once. Sequenced here: CD4+ T cells sorted from PBMCs, sampled around 25 months after vaccination. The J gene is TRBJ2-1, the V gene TRBV3-1, with TRBD1 identical over 8 bases. This clonotype was sampled from a man aged 50 to 69 who received an inactivated influenza vaccine. DNA of the CDR3: TGTGCCAGCAGCCAAGACGCCAGGGGGCGCCATGAGCAGTTCTTC. Residues: CASSQDARGRHEQFF.